This TCR beta chain was retrieved from a study of cytomegalovirus exposure and HLA in healthy donors. Overall study: The study placed approximately 81% of its 398 genotyped donors in the Caucasian-associated ancestry cluster. Broader study findings: A highly shared variant cluster was judged a likely technical artifact.

The study ran its PCR with 60 Vbeta and 13 Jbeta primers. The repertoire was sequenced with immunoSEQ multiplex PCR; TCRdb's copy has only in-frame clones and lacks some. This table holds about 94,000 clones, 6.5% to 8% found once. CDR3 size: 12 residues. Germline loops: CDR1 LNHDA, CDR2 SQIVND (reference sequence). Between the trimmed V and J ends, which lost 7 bases and 7 bases, there was a span of 10 bases. About this clone itself: The antigen is not known.

The chain links TRBV19 to TRBJ2-2; D might be TRBD2 (6 bases). This TCR was recovered from a man between 45 and 60 years old in good health and CMV-seronegative. The sequenced sample was PBMCs. In DNA, the CDR3 is TGTGCCAGTAATACGGGGGACGGGGAGCTGTTTTTT. As protein: CASNTGDGELFF.